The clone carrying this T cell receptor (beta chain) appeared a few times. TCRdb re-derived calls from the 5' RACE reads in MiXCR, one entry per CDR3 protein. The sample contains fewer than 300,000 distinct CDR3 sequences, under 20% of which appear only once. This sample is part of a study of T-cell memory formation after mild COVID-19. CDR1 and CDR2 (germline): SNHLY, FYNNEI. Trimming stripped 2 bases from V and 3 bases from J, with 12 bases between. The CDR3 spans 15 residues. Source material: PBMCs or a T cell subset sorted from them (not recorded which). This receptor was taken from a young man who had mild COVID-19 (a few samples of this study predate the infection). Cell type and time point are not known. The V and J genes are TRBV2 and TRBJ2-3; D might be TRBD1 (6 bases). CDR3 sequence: CASSERRGGTDTQYF. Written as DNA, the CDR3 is TGTGCCAGCAGTGAAAGGCGAGGGGGAACAGATACGCAGTATTTT.